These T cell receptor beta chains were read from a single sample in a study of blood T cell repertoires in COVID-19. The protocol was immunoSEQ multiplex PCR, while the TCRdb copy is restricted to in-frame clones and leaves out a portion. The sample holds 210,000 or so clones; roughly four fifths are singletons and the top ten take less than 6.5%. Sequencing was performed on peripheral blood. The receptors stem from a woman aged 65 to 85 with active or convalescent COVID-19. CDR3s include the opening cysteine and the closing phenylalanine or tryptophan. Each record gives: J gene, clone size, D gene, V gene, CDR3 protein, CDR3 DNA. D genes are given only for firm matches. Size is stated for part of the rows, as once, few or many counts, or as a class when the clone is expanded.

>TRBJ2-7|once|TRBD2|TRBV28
CASRPSGKGSYEQYF
TGTGCCAGCAGACCTAGCGGGAAGGGCTCCTACGAGCAGTACTTC
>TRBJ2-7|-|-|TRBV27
CASSFQGFYEQYF
TGTGCCAGCAGTTTTCAGGGTTTTTACGAGCAGTACTTC
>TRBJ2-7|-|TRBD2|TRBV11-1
CASSLTSDGIYEQYF
TGTGCCAGCAGTCTAACTAGCGATGGGATCTACGAGCAGTACTTC
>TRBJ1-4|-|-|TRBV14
CASSQKGELFF
TGTGCCAGCAGCCAAAAGGGGGAACTGTTTTTT
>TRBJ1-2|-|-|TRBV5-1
CASSWGDPQHWEGGYTF
TGCGCCAGCAGCTGGGGGGACCCACAACACTGGGAAGGCGGCTACACCTTC
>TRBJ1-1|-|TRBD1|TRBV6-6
CASSDRENTEAFF
TGTGCCAGCAGTGACAGGGAGAACACTGAAGCTTTCTTT
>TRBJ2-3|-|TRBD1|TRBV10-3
CATANPGTGGTDTQYF
TGTGCCACCGCAAATCCCGGGACAGGGGGCACAGATACGCAGTATTTT
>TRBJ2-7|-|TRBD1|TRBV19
CASSTGTGASREQYF
TGTGCCAGTAGTACCGGGACAGGGGCTTCGCGGGAGCAGTACTTC
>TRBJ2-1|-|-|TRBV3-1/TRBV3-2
CASSQAAVAYNEQFF
TGTGCCAGCAGCCAAGCAGCGGTGGCCTACAATGAGCAGTTCTTC
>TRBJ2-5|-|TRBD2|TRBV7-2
CASSLGALAGSSQETQYF
TGTGCCAGCAGCTTAGGGGCACTAGCGGGCAGCTCTCAAGAGACCCAGTACTTC
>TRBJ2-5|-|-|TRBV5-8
CASSLRDLRGTQYF
TGTGCCAGCAGCCTTCGGGACCTCAGGGGGACCCAGTACTTC
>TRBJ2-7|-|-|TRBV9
CASSVEAGTPPREQYF
TGTGCCAGCAGCGTAGAGGCCGGGACACCTCCTAGGGAGCAGTACTTC
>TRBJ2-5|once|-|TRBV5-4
CASSSPGHKETQYF
TGTGCCAGCAGCTCCCCGGGACATAAAGAGACCCAGTACTTC
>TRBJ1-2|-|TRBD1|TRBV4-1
CASSQEGQGANYGYTF
TGCGCCAGCAGCCAAGAGGGACAGGGGGCTAACTATGGCTACACCTTC
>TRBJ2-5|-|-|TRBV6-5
CASRRTVNLEETQYF
TGTGCCAGCAGACGGACAGTCAATCTGGAGGAGACCCAGTACTTC
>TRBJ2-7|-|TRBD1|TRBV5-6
CASSRLSGTGQSEQYF
TGTGCCAGCAGCCGACTCTCCGGGACAGGGCAGTCCGAGCAGTACTTC
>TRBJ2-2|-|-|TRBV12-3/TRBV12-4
CATTQGNTGELFF
TGTGCCACAACCCAGGGGAACACCGGGGAGCTGTTTTTT
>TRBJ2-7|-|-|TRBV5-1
CASSLTGISTYEQYF
TGCGCCAGCAGCTTGACAGGGATCAGTACCTACGAGCAGTACTTC
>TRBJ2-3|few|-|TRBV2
CASSAGLDPDTQYF
TGTGCCAGCAGTGCGGGACTTGATCCAGATACGCAGTATTTT
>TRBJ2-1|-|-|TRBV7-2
CASSLLDGKEQFF
TGTGCCAGCAGCTTACTGGACGGGAAGGAGCAGTTCTTC
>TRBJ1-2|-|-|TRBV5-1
CASSSIPGLSSSGYTF
TGCGCCAGCAGCTCAATACCGGGACTTTCCTCGAGTGGCTACACCTTC
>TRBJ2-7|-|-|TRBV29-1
CSVRAGGSYEQYF
TGCAGCGTTAGAGCGGGTGGCTCCTACGAGCAGTACTTC
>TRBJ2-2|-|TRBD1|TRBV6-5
CASSRDRGITGELFF
TGTGCCAGCAGCCGGGACAGGGGGATTACCGGGGAGCTGTTTTTT
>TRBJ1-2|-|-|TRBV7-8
CASTASSRVLNGYTF
TGTGCCAGCACGGCCTCAAGCAGGGTTCTGAACGGCTACACCTTC
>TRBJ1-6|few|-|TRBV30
CACRVNRNSPLHF
TGTGCCTGCCGAGTCAACAGAAATTCACCCCTCCACTTT
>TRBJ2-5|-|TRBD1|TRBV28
CASSLGQGGLQETQYF
TGTGCCAGCAGTTTGGGACAGGGGGGTTTGCAAGAGACCCAGTACTTC
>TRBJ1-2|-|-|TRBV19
CASSISGTNYGYTF
TGTGCCAGTAGTATAAGTGGCACTAACTATGGCTACACCTTC
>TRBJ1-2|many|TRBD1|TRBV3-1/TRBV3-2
CASSLGQGEYYGYTF
TGTGCCAGCAGCCTGGGACAGGGGGAGTACTATGGCTACACCTTC
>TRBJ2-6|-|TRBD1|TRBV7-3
CASSLQGAGANVLTF
TGTGCCAGCAGCCTTCAGGGGGCCGGGGCCAACGTCCTGACTTTC
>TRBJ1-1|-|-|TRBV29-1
CSVRQATEAFF
TGCAGCGTTCGACAGGCCACTGAAGCTTTCTTT
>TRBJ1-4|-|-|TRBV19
CASTSNRATNEKLFF
TGTGCCAGTACCTCTAACAGAGCAACTAATGAAAAACTGTTTTTT
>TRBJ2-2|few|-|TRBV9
CASSQRASNTGELFF
TGTGCCAGCAGCCAGCGGGCCTCGAACACCGGGGAGCTGTTTTTT
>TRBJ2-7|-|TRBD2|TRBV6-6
CASSSHPASGEQYF
TGTGCCAGCAGTTCACACCCCGCTAGCGGCGAGCAGTACTTC
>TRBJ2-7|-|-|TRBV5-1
CASSYGTEQYF
TGCGCCAGCAGCTATGGGACAGAGCAGTACTTC
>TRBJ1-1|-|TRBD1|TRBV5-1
CASSYGTGGGEAFF
TGCGCCAGCAGCTACGGGACAGGGGGCGGGGAAGCTTTCTTT